These 27 T cell receptor beta chains were all obtained from the same sample, sequenced in a study of immune evolution from preneoplasia to lung adenocarcinoma. Profiled with immunoSEQ multiplex PCR; TCRdb holds only in-frame clones, not every one. Of more than 5,000 clones in the sample, over 65% are singletons; the top ten hold approximately 7.5%. Sample: FFPE lung adenocarcinoma in situ tissue. These receptors were obtained from a person aged 55-85 years with lung adenocarcinoma.

V is TRBV6-5 and J is TRBJ2-7, with a tentative D call TRBD2 (6 bases). In germline, CDR1 is MNHEY, CDR2 SVGAGI. The length of the CDR3 is 12 residues. V lost 6 bases, J lost 7 bases, and 13 bases lay in between. CDR3 in amino acids: CASSPDAGEQYF. CDR3 in DNA: TGTGCCAGCAGCCCCGACGCGGGGGAGCAGTACTTC.

The gene calls are TRBV5-8 and TRBJ1-4; D gene ambiguous. V shed 7 bases and J shed 8 bases, with 18 bases lying between them. The CDR3 totals 14 residues. Germline V gene lookup returns CDR1 SGHTS and CDR2 YDEGEE. The CDR3 DNA follows: TGTGCCAGCGGACCCCTTGAGGGTGGAGAAAAACTGTTTTTT. Protein: CASGPLEGGEKLFF.

The rearrangement uses TRBV19 and TRBJ2-2; the D is unclear. V dropped 3 bases and J dropped 5 bases, with 10 bases sitting between them. Germline CDR1 is LNHDA and CDR2 is SQIVND (reference sequence). CDR3 length: 14 residues. The CDR3 protein is CASSITSRTGELFF. The DNA for the CDR3 is TGTGCCAGTAGTATTACCTCGCGGACCGGGGAGCTGTTTTTT.

The chain uses TRBV7-6 and TRBJ2-5; the match to TRBD1 covers 9 bases. With the DNA end fitting TRBJ2-7 better, the J assignment may be wrong. CDR3 length: 17 amino acids. The germline V gene has CDR1 SGHVS and CDR2 FNYEAQ. The chain's CDR3 is CASSLAPNPGQGYEQYF. For the CDR3, the DNA is TGTGCCAGCAGCTTAGCCCCCAATCCGGGACAGGGCTACGAGCAGTACTTC.

This clone occurred a few times. The V and J genes are TRBV6-6 and TRBJ1-1; perhaps TRBD1 as D (5 bases). CDR1 is MNHNY, CDR2 SVGAGI, per germline (reference sequence). The CDR3 covers 16 residues. The ends were cut back, 8 bases at V and 1 base at J, with 20 bases in the middle. The CDR3 protein is CASVTRTGTENTEAFF. Written as DNA, the CDR3 is TGTGCCAGCGTCACCCGGACCGGGACGGAGAACACTGAAGCTTTCTTT.

This clone was recorded only once. The rearrangement uses TRBV19 and TRBJ2-3; 9 nucleotides line up with TRBD2. Germline-derived CDR1 and CDR2 are LNHDA and SQIVND (reference sequence). The trim removed 4 bases at V and 8 bases at J, leaving 7 bases unmatched. This CDR3 region has 14 residues. CDR3: CASSTSGAGLTQYF. CDR3 in DNA: TGTGCCAGTAGTACTAGCGGGGCTGGCCTTACGCAGTATTTT.

This clone is deemed large. The chain recombines TRBV4-2 with TRBJ2-7, with D tentatively TRBD1 (6 bases). CDR3 length equals 15 residues. V was pared by 3 bases and J by 6 bases, with 18 bases between. Germline CDR1 is LGHNA and CDR2 is YNFKEQ. The CDR3 nucleotides are TGTGCCAGCAGCCAGGCCGCGACAGGACAACGCGAGCAGTACTTC. The encoded protein is CASSQAATGQREQYF.

The genes are TRBV9 and TRBJ2-5; a weak D match, TRBD2 (5 bases). This CDR3 is built from 14 residues. V lost 4 bases and J lost 0, with 10 bases in between. CDR1 and CDR2 from the germline V gene are SGDLS and YYNGEE. For the CDR3, the DNA is TGTGCCAGCAGCCCAACGGGGTACCAAGAGACCCAGTACTTC. Translated, it gives CASSPTGYQETQYF. Supplemented by reference TRBV9 and TRBJ2-5, the full variable domain reads DSGVTQTPKHLITATGQRVTLRCSPRSGDLSVYWYQQSLDQGLQFLIQYYNGEERAKGNILERFSAQQFPDLHSELNLSSLELGDSALYFCASSPTGYQETQYFGPGTRLLVL.

The chain combines TRBV7-2 with TRBJ2-5, with unresolved D. The V and J ends lost 0 bases and 5 bases respectively, with 10 bases between them. This CDR3 region has 14 residues. The germline V gene has CDR1 SGHTA and CDR2 FQGNSA. The CDR3 sequence: CASSLALMGETQYF. The CDR3 DNA follows: TGTGCCAGCAGCTTAGCCTTAATGGGGGAGACCCAGTACTTC.

This chain connects TRBV19 to TRBJ1-5; 7 bases align to TRBD1. With 7 bases clipped from V and 1 base from J, the junction kept 1 base outside the gene matches. The CDR3 consists of 13 residues. Germline CDR1 is LNHDA and CDR2 is SQIVND (reference sequence). The CDR3 spells CASTDRSNQPQHF. CDR3 DNA sequence: TGTGCCAGTACGGACAGGAGCAATCAGCCCCAGCATTTT.

The gene calls are TRBV7-9 and TRBJ1-2; no definite D call. Deletions cut 1 base from V and 3 bases from J, with 3 bases between. The CDR3 consists of 12 residues. Germline values: CDR1 SEHNR, CDR2 FQNEAQ (reference sequence). The CDR3: CASSLGHYGYTF. The CDR3 DNA reads as TGTGCCAGCAGCTTAGGACACTATGGCTACACCTTC. Supplemented by reference TRBV7-9 and TRBJ1-2, the full variable domain reads DTGVSQNPRHKITKRGQNVTFRCDPISEHNRLYWYRQTLGQGPEFLTYFQNEAQLEKSRLLSDRFSAERPKGSFSTLEIQRTEQGDSAMYLCASSLGHYGYTFGSGTRLTVV.

This rearrangement joins TRBV18 to TRBJ1-2; 9 bases map to TRBD1. The J segment lost 8 bases and the V segment lost 5 bases, leaving 12 bases of the junction unmatched. The CDR3 covers 15 residues. Germline values: CDR1 KGHSH, CDR2 LQKENI. The CDR3 is CASSILDRGSSGYTF. The CDR3, as DNA: TGTGCCAGCTCAATTTTGGACAGGGGATCGTCCGGCTACACCTTC. Full variable domain (rest looked up from reference TRBV18 and TRBJ1-2): NAGVMQNPRHLVRRRGQEARLRCSPMKGHSHVYWYRQLPEEGLKFMVYLQKENIIDESGMPKERFSAEFPKEGPSILRIQQVVRGDSAAYFCASSILDRGSSGYTFGSGTRLTVV.

The chain combines TRBV28 with TRBJ1-2; 9 nucleotides agree with TRBD1. The V gene's germline CDR1 is MDHEN and CDR2 SYDVKM. V trimming: 4 bases; J trimming: 8 bases; junction bases outside the gene matches: 8. The CDR3 totals 14 residues. Here the CDR3 DNA reads TGTGCCAGCAGTTGGGACAGGGATTCGTGGGGCTACACCTTC. Translation gives CASSWDRDSWGYTF.

This clone was counted only a few times. One end of the junction varies from germline; a read error may be responsible. The chain recombines TRBV7-7 with TRBJ2-1, with D unresolved. The CDR3 has 15 amino acids. Germline V gene lookup returns CDR1 SSHAT and CDR2 FNYEAQ (reference sequence). The CDR3 region is CASSLTPVGSNEQFF. The CDR3 bases are TGTGCTAGCAGCTTAACACCGGTGGGTTCCAATGAGCAGTTCTTC.

V is TRBV10-2 and J is TRBJ1-5; TRBD1 is a possible D gene (5 bases). Trimming cost V 2 bases and J 4 bases, with 12 bases left between them. Germline CDR1 WSHSY, CDR2 SAAADI. This CDR3 comprises 15 residues. The CDR3 region has the DNA TGCGCCAGCAGTGAGGTGCAGGGAGGGAATCAGCCCCAGCATTTT. Amino acid sequence: CASSEVQGGNQPQHF.

This clone has just a few counts. V and J are TRBV29-1 and TRBJ2-5; D perhaps matches TRBD1 (5 bases). From germline, CDR1 is SQVTM and CDR2 ANQGSEA. CDR3 length: 16 residues. V shed 5 bases and J shed 2 bases, with 21 bases lying between them. The CDR3 protein is CSVLGPLGRVQETQYF. The CDR3 DNA sequence: TGCAGCGTTTTGGGGCCCCTCGGCAGGGTACAAGAGACCCAGTACTTC. The whole variable domain, remainder taken from reference TRBV29-1 and TRBJ2-5, is SAVISQKPSRDICQRGTSLTIQCQVDSQVTMMFWYRQQPGQSLTLIATANQGSEATYESGFVIDKFPISRPNLTFSTLTVSNMSPEDSSIYLCSVLGPLGRVQETQYFGPGTRLLVL.

This chain connects TRBV30 to TRBJ1-5, with a possible D match to TRBD1 (5 bases). The CDR3 contains 13 residues. Per the germline V gene, CDR1 is GTSNPN and CDR2 is SVGIG (reference sequence). Trimming took 2 bases from V and 5 from J, leaving 10 bases between them. CDR3 DNA sequence: TGTGCCTGGAGTCCACAGGCACATCAGCCCCAGCATTTT. It yields the protein CAWSPQAHQPQHF.

This clone is a singleton in its sample. The gene calls are TRBV7-2 and TRBJ1-1; 7 bases agree with TRBD1. Germline loops: CDR1 SGHTA, CDR2 FQGNSA. J gave up 4 bases and V 1 base, and 12 bases lay outside the gene matches. The CDR3 spans 17 residues. The CDR3 DNA reads as TGTGCCAGCAGCTTAGGTTATGAGAGGGGGCTGGGCACTGAAGCTTTCTTT. Its protein is CASSLGYERGLGTEAFF.

The CDR3 nucleotides are TGCGCCAGCAGCCAGGGCTCCTTCACGGGAGGTGAAAAACTGTTTTTT. This translates into CASSQGSFTGGEKLFF. The V call is TRBV4-3, the J call TRBJ1-4; unclear D gene. The CDR3 has 16 residues. Germline V gene sequence: CDR1 LGHNA, CDR2 YSLEER. V lost 3 bases to trimming and J lost 7 bases, with 18 bases between them.

The genes are TRBV7-2 and TRBJ1-2; D is unresolved. This CDR3 comprises 12 residues. Germline CDR1 is SGHTA and CDR2 is FQGNSA. V lost 3 bases and J 6 bases, leaving 8 bases between the germline ends. CDR3: CASSFDTDGYTF. The CDR3, as DNA: TGTGCCAGCAGCTTTGACACGGATGGCTACACCTTC.

The chain carries TRBV7-3 and TRBJ2-3; no reliable D call. The V end lost 4 bases, the J end lost 6 bases, and 11 bases lay between the germline ends. CDR1 and CDR2 (germline): SGHTA, FQGTGA. CDR3 length: 13 residues. In DNA, the CDR3 is TGTGCCAGCAGCTCCGCCCAGCGTGATACGCAGTATTTT. Amino acid sequence: CASSSAQRDTQYF. Looking up the rest from reference TRBV7-3 and TRBJ2-3 gives the full variable domain: GAGVSQTPSNKVTEKGKYVELRCDPISGHTALYWYRQSLGQGPEFLIYFQGTGAADDSGLPNDRFFAVRPEGSVSTLKIQRTERGDSAVYLCASSSAQRDTQYFGPGTRLTVL.

Concerning this clone itself: One junction end does not reproduce the germline sequence, and a read error may be involved. The chain employs TRBV6-1 and TRBJ1-5, with TRBD1 matching 7 bases. This CDR3 has 14 amino acids. The germline V gene encodes CDR1 MNHNS and CDR2 SASEGT. DNA of the CDR3: TGTGCCAGCAGAGAAGGGGGCTCGCATCAGCCCCAGCATTTT. As protein: CASREGGSHQPQHF.

The rearrangement uses TRBV15 and TRBJ2-5; perhaps TRBD2 as D (5 bases). The CDR3 has 17 amino acids. CDR1 and CDR2 (germline): LNHNV, YYDKDF (reference sequence). V was pared by 3 bases and J by 0 bases, with 17 bases between. CDR3 sequence reads: CATSRGIVEADQETQYF. CDR3 nucleotides: TGTGCCACCAGCAGGGGTATAGTAGAAGCGGACCAAGAGACCCAGTACTTC. Drawing the rest from reference TRBV15 and TRBJ2-5, the complete variable domain is DAMVIQNPRYQVTQFGKPVTLSCSQTLNHNVMYWYQQKSSQAPKLLFHYYDKDFNNEADTPDNFQSRRPNTSFCFLDIRSPGLGDTAMYLCATSRGIVEADQETQYFGPGTRLLVL.

The V gene is TRBV15, the J gene TRBJ2-2, with D perhaps matching TRBD1 (5 bases). Germline V CDR1 and CDR2: LNHNV, YYDKDF (reference sequence). The CDR3 consists of 17 residues. The V end lost 0 bases, the J end lost 1 base, and 12 bases lay between the germline ends. CDR3 DNA sequence: TGTGCCACCAGCAGAGATTCCGACAGCCTGAACACCGGGGAGCTGTTTTTT. Residues: CATSRDSDSLNTGELFF.

This clone was observed a few times. The chain has TRBV5-4 and TRBJ1-5, with TRBD1 matching 11 bases. The CDR3 extends over 16 amino acids. From germline, CDR1 is SGHNT and CDR2 YYREEE (reference sequence). The V and J ends lost 3 bases and 4 bases, in that order; junction bases with no gene match: 6. Written as DNA, the CDR3 is TGTGCCAGCAGCTCAGGCGGGACAGGGGGAAATCAGCCCCAGCATTTT. It encodes CASSSGGTGGNQPQHF. Based on the CDR3 plus reference TRBV5-4 and TRBJ1-5, the full variable domain is ETGVTQSPTHLIKTRGQQVTLRCSSQSGHNTVSWYQQALGQGPQFIFQYYREEENGRGNFPPRFSGLQFPNYSSELNVNALELDDSALYLCASSSGGTGGNQPQHFGDGTRLSIL.

V is TRBV5-6 and J is TRBJ2-7; TRBD2 agrees at 8 bases. V lost 4 bases to trimming and J lost 0 bases; unmatched junction nucleotides: 9. Germline CDR1 SGHDT, CDR2 YYEEEE. This CDR3 has 16 amino acids. CDR3 in amino acids: CASSPDGGGSSYEQYF. CDR3 nucleotide sequence: TGTGCCAGCAGCCCCGACGGGGGGGGGAGCTCCTACGAGCAGTACTTC.

The sample holds one count of this clone. The CDR3 DNA is TGTGCCAGCAGCGTAGGTTTGATACAGGGGGGCTATGGCTACACCTTC. It codes for CASSVGLIQGGYGYTF. V usage is TRBV9 and J usage is TRBJ1-2; 8 bases fit TRBD1. This CDR3 comprises 16 residues. The V gene end was trimmed by 0 bases and the J gene end by 4 bases; junction bases not matched to a gene: 8. The germline V gene encodes CDR1 SGDLS and CDR2 YYNGEE.